A selection of T cell receptor beta chains follows, all from one sample in a study of T cell responses to AZD1222 COVID-19 vaccine. The data were produced by immunoSEQ multiplex PCR, yet TCRdb's version contains in-frame clones alone and is incomplete. Among 130,000 or so clones listed, more than 80% were seen once. This sample comprised peripheral blood, obtained on day 0 of MenACWY control vaccination. The receptors originated from an adult in good health. CDR3s include the opening cysteine and the closing phenylalanine or tryptophan. The D gene is left open where the match is weak. The size field is filled for only some rows; it gives once, few, many or a size class.

TRBV5-6	.	TRBJ1-1	.	TGTGCCAGCAGAAAGTTGACAGGTCGGAACACTGAAGCTTTCTTT	CASRKLTGRNTEAFF
TRBV6-1	.	TRBJ1-5	.	TGTGCCAGCAGTGAAGCGGCCAGGGCGCATCAGCCCCAGCATTTT	CASSEAARAHQPQHF
TRBV5-1	.	TRBJ2-1	.	TGCGCCAGCAGCCTTAGCGGTCCAGAGAACAATGAGCAGTTCTTC	CASSLSGPENNEQFF
TRBV6-5	.	TRBJ1-5	.	TGTGCCAGCAGGCTCATCCAGGGGACGAATCAGCCCCAGCATTTT	CASRLIQGTNQPQHF
TRBV4-1	.	TRBJ1-1	TRBD1	TGCGCCAGCAGCCAGAGGACAGGCGTCATGAACACTGAAGCTTTCTTT	CASSQRTGVMNTEAFF
TRBV24-1	few	TRBJ1-6	.	TGTGCCACCTACTTCTCCTATAATTCACCCCTCCACTTT	CATYFSYNSPLHF
TRBV9	.	TRBJ1-1	.	TGTGCCAGCAGCGTAGCCTACGCGAACACTGAAGCTTTCTTT	CASSVAYANTEAFF
TRBV27	.	TRBJ1-1	.	TGTGCCAGCAGTTTAGAGTCGGTAGGCACTGAAGCTTTCTTT	CASSLESVGTEAFF
TRBV10-3	.	TRBJ2-7	.	TGTGCCATCAGCTCCCGGCAGGGAGGCGAGCAGTACTTC	CAISSRQGGEQYF
TRBV7-3	.	TRBJ2-2	.	TGTGCCAGCAGCTTACCCCCCCTCACCGGGGAGCTGTTTTTT	CASSLPPLTGELFF
TRBV5-4	.	TRBJ1-2	TRBD1	TGTGCCAGCAGCCGGGACAGGGTAAGAGGCTACACCTTC	CASSRDRVRGYTF
TRBV6-1	.	TRBJ1-1	.	TGTGCCAGCAGTGAAGAAAGGGCTTGGACTGAAGCTTTCTTT	CASSEERAWTEAFF
TRBV6-5	.	TRBJ1-6	.	TGTGCCAGCAACAGGAGGGATAATTCACCCCTCCACTTT	CASNRRDNSPLHF
TRBV7-3	.	TRBJ1-1	.	TGTGCCAGCAGCCCAGATGGACAGCTGAACACTGAAGCTTTCTTT	CASSPDGQLNTEAFF
TRBV12-5	.	TRBJ1-2	TRBD1	TGTGCTAGTAGGGGACAGGGGGACGGCTACACCTTC	CASRGQGDGYTF
TRBV13	once	TRBJ1-3	TRBD1	TGTGCCAGCAGCTACAGGGGTTCTGGAAACACCATATATTTT	CASSYRGSGNTIYF
TRBV19	once	TRBJ2-7	.	TGTGCCAGTAGGGGGCGGACCGAGGGTGAGCAGTACTTC	CASRGRTEGEQYF